These 5 T cell receptor beta chains originate from one sample sequenced in a study of regulatory T cells in long-lasting Graves disease (dated by TCRdb to about 2021). The sample's time point label, decoded: persistent/refractory GD, antithyroid drugs over 5 years with positive TRAb. For both TCR sequencing and RNA sequencing, RNA was extracted from PBMCs in TRIzol. Library construction relied on multiplex PCR. The data were produced on an Illumina HiSeq 4000. iRepertoire HTBI primers and Arm-PCR amplification of CDR3 regions were used to construct TCR beta libraries. TCRdb handled the public reads itself, with Q25 trimming in fastp and clone calling in MiXCR, and kept productive beta chains. Identical CDR3 proteins give one entry, which carries the most common genes and DNA. The sample table shows some 280,000 distinct CDR3 sequences, and around 23% are seen once. The biggest ten clones account for about 61% of the sample.

The sequencing here drew on peripheral blood mononuclear cells (PBMCs), taken when the disease was refractory, from a patient treated with antithyroid drugs. These receptor sequences come from a female donor with Graves disease.

CDR3 loop: CASSRQGENQPQHF. CDR3 sequence (DNA): TGCGCCAGCAGCCGACAGGGAGAGAATCAGCCCCAGCATTTT. J is TRBJ1-5 and V is TRBV4-1; 7 positions agree with TRBD1. Germline loops: CDR1 MGHRA, CDR2 YSYEKL. Germline trimming cut 4 bases from V and 4 bases from J; bases unmatched to any gene: 4. The CDR3 totals 14 residues.

A few counts support this clonotype. The gene calls are TRBV4-3 and TRBJ2-5; D is unresolved. This CDR3 spans 14 amino acids. Per germline, CDR1 LGHNA and CDR2 YSLEER. The V end was cut by 0 bases, the J end by 3 bases, with 8 bases between. The chain's CDR3 is CASSQEWAEETQYF. The CDR3 DNA reads TGCGCCAGCAGCCAAGAATGGGCGGAAGAGACCCAGTACTTC.

The sample holds a few counts of this clonotype. This chain links TRBV25-1 with TRBJ1-6; D is undetermined. The CDR3 is 15 amino acids. Germline V gene sequence: CDR1 MGHDK, CDR2 SYGVNS. V lost 6 bases to trimming and J lost 4 bases, with 13 bases between them. The CDR3 DNA follows: TGTGCCAGCAGCCAACCCGGCGGATATAATTCACCCCTCCACTTT. Translation: CASSQPGGYNSPLHF.

Comment on this clonotype: This may be a read error, as it is one base from a much larger clone. This rearrangement joins TRBV7-9 to TRBJ2-7, with D uncertain. This CDR3 is 14 amino acids long. Germline V gene data show CDR1 as SEHNR and CDR2 as FQNEAQ (reference sequence). The CDR3 coding sequence is TGTGCCAGCAGCTTAGACTTCGGAAACTACGAGCAGCACTTC. This sequence encodes CASSLDFGNYEQHF.

This clonotype appeared a few times. V gene TRBV5-8 combines with J gene TRBJ2-5; 7 nucleotides agree with TRBD2. The junction had 4 bases not matched to a gene; V was cut back by 4 bases and J by 4 bases. The CDR3 extends over 13 amino acids. In germline, CDR1 is SGHTS, CDR2 YDEGEE. CDR3 amino acids: CASSRTRGETQYF. Here the CDR3 DNA reads TGTGCCAGCAGCCGGACTAGAGGAGAGACCCAGTACTTC.